The clone carrying this TCR beta chain was counted at least ten times. Trimming shortened V by 5 bases and J by 0 bases, and 10 bases separated the two germline ends. Germline CDR1 is LNHDA and CDR2 is SQIVND (reference sequence). The CDR3 is 15 amino acids. In this cohort, patients with other autoimmune diseases, uncontrolled infections, pregnancy or lactation were excluded. Clinical symptoms and serum thyroxine were used for diagnosis; TRAb, thyroid ultrasound and orbital computed tomography were also relied on. These data come from a study of Graves' ophthalmopathy and Graves' hyperthyroidism. The study amplified TCR beta CDR3 regions using RNA transcripts. The first-round RT-PCR employed HTBI primers together with the Qiagen OneStep RT-PCR kit. A multiplex PCR was then performed as the second round. TCRdb re-derived calls from the multiplex PCR reads in MiXCR, one entry per CDR3 protein. The sample lists some 210,000 distinct CDR3 sequences; just under 30% were seen once.

The sequence came from a man aged 50 or older with Graves' ophthalmopathy. The specimen was peripheral blood. V and J are TRBV19 and TRBJ2-2; maybe TRBD1 (6 bases). The CDR3 DNA follows: TGTGCCAGTAGTGTACAGGGCCCGAACACCGGGGAGCTGTTTTTT. Translated, it gives CASSVQGPNTGELFF.